These 31 T cell receptor beta chains were all obtained from the same sample, sequenced in a study of blood T cell repertoires in COVID-19. TCRdb's table, derived via immunoSEQ multiplex PCR, lists solely in-frame clones and lacks some. The sample has a few hundred thousand clones; 80% to 90% are singletons. The sequenced sample was peripheral blood. The receptors derive from a man between 50 and 59 years old with active or convalescent COVID-19.

The CDR3 DNA sequence: TGTGCCAGTAGTGCCCGACAGGGGAGGGGTACTGAAGCTTTCTTT. Protein sequence: CASSARQGRGTEAFF. The chain carries TRBV19 and TRBJ1-1, with TRBD1 matching 8 bases. V lost 5 bases, J lost 5 bases, and 10 bases stayed unmatched. The CDR3 covers 15 residues. CDR1 LNHDA and CDR2 SQIVND come from the germline V gene (reference sequence). Full variable domain (missing parts from reference TRBV19 and TRBJ1-1): DGGITQSPKYLFRKEGQNVTLSCEQNLNHDAMYWYRQDPGQGLRLIYYSQIVNDFQKGDIAEGYSVSREKKESFPLTVTSAQKNPTAFYLCASSARQGRGTEAFFGQGTRLTVV.

CDR3 protein: CASSLLGRASGSRGIFNEQFF. CDR3 coding DNA: TGTGCCAGCAGTTTGTTAGGGAGGGCTAGCGGGAGTCGTGGTATCTTCAATGAGCAGTTCTTC. The J gene is TRBJ2-1, the V gene TRBV27; 10 bases are a match to TRBD2. This CDR3 has 21 amino acids. V was clipped by 3 bases and J by 6 bases; unmatched bases: 23. Germline CDR1 and CDR2: MNHEY and SMNVEV (reference sequence).

This chain connects TRBV14 to TRBJ1-2; 7 bases match TRBD1. The trim removed 4 bases at V and 7 bases at J, leaving 9 bases unmatched. CDR1 and CDR2 from the germline V gene are SGHDN and FVKESK. The CDR3 extends over 14 amino acids. The CDR3 nucleotides read TGTGCCAGCAGCCCCCGACAGGGAATAAGTGGCTACACCTTC. Protein product: CASSPRQGISGYTF. The full variable domain, with the rest looked up from reference TRBV14 and TRBJ1-2, is EAGVTQFPSHSVIEKGQTVTLRCDPISGHDNLYWYRRVMGKEIKFLLHFVKESKQDESGMPNNRFLAERTGGTYSTLKVQPAELEDSGVYFCASSPRQGISGYTFGSGTRLTVV.

The V and J genes are TRBV30 and TRBJ2-3, with a possible D match to TRBD1 (6 bases). Per germline, CDR1 GTSNPN and CDR2 SVGIG (reference sequence). The CDR3 runs to 13 residues. V lost 0 bases and J 4 bases, leaving 8 bases between the germline ends. CDR3 bases: TGTGCCTGGAGTGTAGGGGGTTCAGATACGCAGTATTTT. This translates into CAWSVGGSDTQYF.

V usage is TRBV7-2 and J usage is TRBJ2-5, with D possibly being TRBD1 (6 bases). Germline V CDR1 and CDR2: SGHTA, FQGNSA. The V and J ends lost 1 base and 6 bases respectively, with 15 bases between them. This CDR3 contains 15 residues. CDR3 in DNA: TGTGCCAGCAGCTTAGAAAGGGGGTTGGGGAAGACCCAGTACTTC. It codes for CASSLERGLGKTQYF.

The gene calls are TRBV4-3 and TRBJ1-1, with 8 bases fitting TRBD1. Germline lookup yields CDR1 LGHNA and CDR2 YSLEER. The CDR3 has 17 amino acids. The V segment lost 0 bases and the J segment 7 bases; nucleotides outside the gene matches: 13. CDR3 DNA sequence: TGCGCCAGCAGCCAAGATGGGGACAGGAGGGGTTTCGGTGAAGCTTTCTTT. Its translation is CASSQDGDRRGFGEAFF.

The V and J genes are TRBV3-1 (or the pseudogene TRBV3-2) and TRBJ1-5; D unresolved. The CDR3 has 15 amino acids. With 2 bases removed from V and 1 base from J, the gap between germline ends came to 9 bases. Germline V gene data show CDR1 as LGHDT and CDR2 as YNNKEL (reference sequence). The CDR3 is CASSQSGLSNQPQHF. CDR3 in DNA: TGTGCCAGCAGCCAATCGGGATTGAGCAATCAGCCCCAGCATTTT.

V gene TRBV7-2 combines with J gene TRBJ1-2; possible D gene TRBD1, 6 bases. The length of the CDR3 is 15 residues. The V gene lost 1 base and the J gene lost 7 bases, with 16 bases spanning the gap. Germline V CDR1 and CDR2: SGHTA, FQGNSA. Written as DNA, the CDR3 is TGTGCCAGCAGCTTAGGTGCTGGGGGCTTTGGTGGCTACACCTTC. Translation gives CASSLGAGGFGGYTF.

The J gene is TRBJ2-1, the V gene TRBV9; TRBD1 aligns across 10 bases. The CDR3 has 17 residues. CDR1 is SGDLS, CDR2 YYNGEE, per germline. The V segment lost 0 bases and the J segment 1 base; nucleotides outside the gene matches: 4. CDR3 sequence reads: CASSVVKDRGSYNEQFF. The CDR3 coding sequence is TGTGCCAGCAGCGTAGTTAAGGACAGGGGGTCCTACAATGAGCAGTTCTTC.

This clone was detected only once. CDR3 in amino acids: CASQRGGDGYTF. The DNA of the CDR3 is TGTGCCAGCCAAAGAGGCGGTGATGGCTACACCTTC. The chain is built from TRBV28 and TRBJ1-2; D is unclear. The CDR3 has 12 residues. Germline loops: CDR1 MDHEN, CDR2 SYDVKM. Deletions cut 8 bases from V and 6 bases from J, with 13 bases between.

V gene TRBV5-5 combines with J gene TRBJ1-6; 9 bases align to TRBD1. J gave up 1 base and V 2 bases, and 7 bases lay outside the gene matches. Germline V gene lookup returns CDR1 SGHKS and CDR2 YYEKEE (reference sequence). This CDR3 contains 18 residues. CDR3 protein: CASSLTGGGWSYNSPLHF. CDR3 in DNA: TGTGCCAGCAGCTTAACAGGGGGCGGTTGGTCCTATAATTCACCCCTCCACTTT.

The chain carries TRBV30 and TRBJ2-2, with 10 bases that match TRBD1. J lost 3 bases, V lost 2 bases, and 3 bases had no gene match. The CDR3 has 15 amino acids. CDR1 and CDR2 (germline): GTSNPN, SVGIG (reference sequence). CDR3: CAWSRDRGYTGELFF. DNA for the CDR3: TGTGCCTGGAGTAGGGACAGGGGATACACCGGGGAGCTGTTTTTT.

V and J are TRBV30 and TRBJ2-3; 7 nucleotides match TRBD2. After removal of 1 base from V and 6 bases from J, the junction contained 10 bases not matched to a gene. The CDR3 is 15 residues long. Germline CDR1 reads GTSNPN; CDR2 reads SVGIG (reference sequence). CDR3 in amino acids: CAWSASIHGGDTQYF. CDR3 nucleotide sequence: TGTGCCTGGAGTGCCAGCATACACGGGGGGGATACGCAGTATTTT.

This chain uses TRBV27 with TRBJ1-2; a possible D gene is TRBD1 (5 bases). The V end was cut by 6 bases, the J end by 8 bases, with 31 bases between. Germline CDR1 reads MNHEY; CDR2 reads SMNVEV (reference sequence). CDR3 length: 18 amino acids. The chain's CDR3 is CASSRPGRSGEGLGGYTF. The CDR3 coding sequence is TGTGCCAGCAGCCGCCCGGGCCGGTCGGGGGAGGGATTAGGCGGCTACACCTTC.

This sequence joins TRBV28 and TRBJ1-2, with TRBD1 matching 7 bases. The CDR3 sequence is 16 residues long. Germline CDR1 MDHEN, CDR2 SYDVKM. V dropped 3 bases and J dropped 8; count of bases not matched to a gene: 15. The CDR3 loop reads CASSFLKQGFVGGYTF. The CDR3 DNA reads TGTGCCAGCAGTTTTCTAAAACAGGGGTTTGTAGGGGGCTACACCTTC.

A single count supports this clone. The genes are TRBV6-5 and TRBJ2-7; maybe TRBD2 (5 bases). This CDR3 has 15 residues. The germline V gene has CDR1 MNHEY and CDR2 SVGAGI. V was pared by 3 bases and J by 2 bases, with 14 bases between. CDR3 protein: CASSYNEGRTYEQYF. CDR3 nucleotides: TGTGCCAGCAGTTATAACGAGGGAAGGACCTACGAGCAGTACTTC.

The genes are TRBV6-5 and TRBJ1-4; D is perhaps TRBD1 (5 bases). The germline V gene has CDR1 MNHEY and CDR2 SVGAGI. CDR3 length: 15 residues. The germline V and J ends were trimmed by 6 bases and 0 bases, with 11 bases remaining between them. The CDR3 region is CASSWTSATNEKLFF. The CDR3 nucleotides read TGTGCCAGCAGCTGGACAAGCGCAACTAATGAAAAACTGTTTTTT.

The chain recombines TRBV6-4 with TRBJ2-1; 9 positions agree with TRBD2. The CDR3 runs 14 residues. The junction had 8 bases not matched to a gene; V was cut back by 5 bases and J by 9 bases. CDR1 is MRHNA, CDR2 SNTAGT, per germline. The CDR3 region is CASSPTSGRGEQFF. Here the CDR3 DNA reads TGTGCCAGCAGTCCCACTAGCGGGCGGGGTGAGCAGTTCTTC.

The V and J genes are TRBV6-4 and TRBJ1-2, with unresolved D. From germline, CDR1 is MRHNA and CDR2 SNTAGT. Trimming pared 0 bases from V and 6 bases from J, leaving 8 bases between. This CDR3 region has 13 residues. This chain's CDR3 is CASSDSPLNGYTF. CDR3 bases: TGTGCCAGCAGTGACTCTCCTCTAAATGGCTACACCTTC.

This chain connects TRBV6-5 to TRBJ1-4, with a weak D call TRBD1 (6 bases). The germline CDR1 and CDR2 sequences are MNHEY and SVGAGI. The CDR3 is 14 amino acids. V was shortened by 6 bases and J by 4 bases, with 12 bases between the two germline ends. The CDR3 DNA reads TGTGCCAGCAGCCTAGGACAGCGTAATGAAAAACTGTTTTTT. This gives the protein CASSLGQRNEKLFF.

This clone was observed once. This rearrangement joins TRBV28 to TRBJ1-5; TRBD1 matches at 7 bases. The V and J ends lost 8 bases and 8 bases, in that order; junction bases with no gene match: 9. CDR1 is MDHEN and CDR2 is SYDVKM in the germline V gene. This CDR3 spans 13 amino acids. This CDR3 reads CASSTGSGEPQHF. The CDR3 bases are TGTGCCAGCTCGACAGGGTCCGGTGAGCCCCAGCATTTT. The complete variable domain, with remaining parts taken from reference TRBV28 and TRBJ1-5, reads DVKVTQSSRYLVKRTGEKVFLECVQDMDHENMFWYRQDPGLGLRLIYFSYDVKMKEKGDIPEGYSVSREKKERFSLILESASTNQTSMYLCASSTGSGEPQHFGDGTRLSIL.

V is TRBV7-9 and J is TRBJ1-4, with 8 bases aligning to TRBD1. CDR3 length: 16 residues. CDR1 is SEHNR and CDR2 is FQNEAQ in the germline V gene (reference sequence). V lost 5 bases to trimming and J lost 6 bases; unmatched junction nucleotides: 11. The CDR3 protein is CASSTWQGAGYEKLFF. The CDR3 region has the DNA TGTGCCAGCAGCACCTGGCAGGGGGCAGGGTATGAAAAACTGTTTTTT. Variable domain in full (rest from reference TRBV7-9 and TRBJ1-4): DTGVSQNPRHKITKRGQNVTFRCDPISEHNRLYWYRQTLGQGPEFLTYFQNEAQLEKSRLLSDRFSAERPKGSFSTLEIQRTEQGDSAMYLCASSTWQGAGYEKLFFGSGTQLSVL.

The gene calls are TRBV7-2 and TRBJ2-7; D is perhaps TRBD2 (6 bases). The CDR3 spans 14 residues. V was shortened by 4 bases and J by 2 bases, with 12 bases between the two germline ends. Germline V gene lookup returns CDR1 SGHTA and CDR2 FQGNSA. The CDR3 sequence: CASSSQGGAYEQYF. As DNA, the CDR3 is TGTGCCAGCAGCTCTCAAGGAGGGGCCTACGAGCAGTACTTC.

This clone appeared once. In nucleotides, the CDR3 is TGTGCCAGCAGCTTAGTGGGGCCCCAAGGTGGAAACACCATATATTTT. It codes for CASSLVGPQGGNTIYF. This rearrangement joins TRBV7-8 to TRBJ1-3; D perhaps matches TRBD1 (5 bases). CDR3 length: 16 amino acids. V was clipped by 1 base and J by 3 bases, with 13 bases between them. The germline V gene has CDR1 SGHVS and CDR2 FQNEAQ.

This chain uses TRBV19 with TRBJ2-2, with TRBD1 matching 7 bases. Per the germline V gene, CDR1 is LNHDA and CDR2 is SQIVND (reference sequence). J lost 0 bases, V lost 6 bases, and 7 bases had no gene match. The CDR3 consists of 16 residues. In DNA, the CDR3 is TGTGCCAGTAGGCAACAGGGGAACTCGAACACCGGGGAGCTGTTTTTT. This codes for CASRQQGNSNTGELFF.

This clone has only one observation. The chain uses TRBV10-3 and TRBJ1-1; D may be TRBD1 (6 bases). The ends were cut back, 0 bases at V and 5 bases at J, with 10 bases in the middle. The CDR3 length is 14 residues. Germline V lookup: CDR1 ENHRY, CDR2 SYGVKD. As DNA, the CDR3 is TGTGCCATCAGTGAGTCAACCAGGGGTACTGAAGCTTTCTTT. It encodes CAISESTRGTEAFF.

The rearrangement uses TRBV7-9 and TRBJ2-1; TRBD2 matches 7 bases. Trimming at V came to 1 base and at J to 3 bases, leaving 3 bases not matched to a gene. The CDR3 contains 15 residues. Per the germline V gene, CDR1 is SEHNR and CDR2 is FQNEAQ (reference sequence). The CDR3 DNA sequence: TGTGCCAGCAGCTTAGGTCTAGCGGTCTACAATGAGCAGTTCTTC. Its translation is CASSLGLAVYNEQFF.

This clone was found once. The rearrangement uses TRBV3-1 (or the pseudogene TRBV3-2) and TRBJ1-1, with unresolved D. The V and J ends lost 0 bases and 11 bases respectively, with 13 bases between them. Germline assignment: CDR1 LGHDT and CDR2 YNNKEL (reference sequence). This CDR3 has 13 amino acids. The CDR3 nucleotides read TGTGCCAGCAGCCAAGATCTCGGGAGGAGTGCTTTCTTT. Encoded protein: CASSQDLGRSAFF.

The chain employs TRBV9 and TRBJ2-1; D unclear. Between the trimmed V and J ends, which lost 2 bases and 3 bases, there was a span of 9 bases. CDR3 length: 14 residues. In germline, CDR1 is SGDLS, CDR2 YYNGEE. The CDR3 region is CASSVSPIYNEQFF. In DNA, the CDR3 is TGTGCCAGCAGCGTTTCCCCTATCTACAATGAGCAGTTCTTC.

The chain couples TRBV10-3 to TRBJ2-7, with TRBD2 matching 7 bases. Trimming at V came to 5 bases and at J to 5 bases, leaving 15 bases not matched to a gene. The CDR3 is 16 amino acids. Germline CDR1 reads ENHRY; CDR2 reads SYGVKD. The CDR3 nucleotides read TGTGCCATCAGTCTCCGGGGGGTCGCAGGGATGAACGAGCAGTACTTC. It encodes CAISLRGVAGMNEQYF.

The chain uses TRBV5-1 and TRBJ2-2; 8 nucleotides match TRBD1. CDR3 length: 16 amino acids. Germline CDR1 is SGHRS and CDR2 is YFSETQ. V was pared by 3 bases and J by 4 bases, with 8 bases of the junction left unmatched. The CDR3: CASSSLGTGSTGELFF. CDR3 DNA: TGCGCCAGCAGCTCCCTCGGGACAGGTTCCACCGGGGAGCTGTTTTTT.